The 29 T cell receptor beta chains below come from one sample, sequenced in a study of human T cells and chemical hapten exposure (dated by TCRdb to about 2021). Library preparation employed RACE. The run used a NextSeq 500. The raw public reads went through TCRdb reprocessing: fastp at Q25, MiXCR clone calling, in-frame beta chains kept. Rows merge per CDR3 protein into single entries with the most common DNA and genes. The sample table records about 120,000 distinct CDR3 sequences; approximately 13% of these occur just once. The ten largest clones add up to 2.8% of the sample. The time point label here, explained by the study, means: pre-sensitization, week 0. Interpreted using the paper, the treatment or condition label stands for: therapeutic diphenylcyclopropenone sensitization with weekly scalp DPC. Sequenced material: whole blood, taken in connection with sensitization to the hapten diphenylcyclopropenone (DPC). The receptors originated from a woman aged 18-29 years with alopecia areata. Some clones in this sample may be carry-over from other donors' samples.

This clonotype has a handful of counts. The V and J genes are TRBV9 and TRBJ2-7; D tentatively reads TRBD1 or TRBD2 (5 bases each). The CDR3 has 15 residues. Germline assignment: CDR1 SGDLS and CDR2 YYNGEE. The V and J ends lost 3 bases and 1 base respectively, with 14 bases between them. The CDR3 sequence is CASSARDGPSYEQYF. CDR3 nucleotide sequence: TGTGCCAGCAGCGCCCGGGACGGACCTTCCTACGAGCAGTACTTC.

This clonotype has only a few counts. V and J are TRBV3-1 and TRBJ2-1; the D is unclear. Looked up from germline, CDR1 is LGHDT and CDR2 is YNNKEL (reference sequence). The CDR3 is 14 amino acids. The V gene lost 2 bases and the J gene lost 0 bases, with 5 bases spanning the gap. DNA of the CDR3: TGTGCCAGCAGCCAACGGAGCTCCTACAATGAGCAGTTCTTC. Translated, it gives CASSQRSSYNEQFF.

The genes are TRBV7-6 and TRBJ2-3, with D perhaps TRBD2 (5 bases). Germline CDR1 and CDR2: SGHVS and FNYEAQ. The CDR3 runs 14 residues. The ends were cut back, 5 bases at V and 4 bases at J, with 13 bases in the middle. DNA for the CDR3: TGTGCCAGCAGCCGTTCTAGCCTTTCAGATACGCAGTATTTT. It is translated as CASSRSSLSDTQYF.

The chain recombines TRBV29-1 with TRBJ2-7, with TRBD1 identical over 7 bases. The J segment lost 0 bases and the V segment lost 7 bases, leaving 12 bases of the junction unmatched. Germline loops: CDR1 SQVTM, CDR2 ANQGSEA. The CDR3 contains 15 residues. CDR3 in amino acids: CSAARGQTLSYEQYF. DNA of the CDR3: TGCAGCGCCGCGAGGGGACAGACCCTCTCCTACGAGCAGTACTTC.

This clonotype was detected only a few times. The chain uses TRBV6-5 and TRBJ2-3, with no clear D. Germline V gene sequence: CDR1 MNHEY, CDR2 SVGAGI. Trimming took 2 bases from V and 0 from J, leaving 18 bases between them. This CDR3 has 18 residues. The CDR3 region is CASSYTSRRGRSTDTQYF. In DNA, the CDR3 is TGTGCCAGCAGTTACACCTCGCGACGCGGTCGTAGCACAGATACGCAGTATTTT.

This clonotype was recorded once. The chain joins TRBV20-1 to TRBJ1-1; D is uncertain. Germline CDR1 reads DFQATT; CDR2 reads SNEGSKA (reference sequence). The CDR3 runs 13 residues. CDR3 bases: TGCAGGTTGGTTCGCTCCATGAACACTGAAGCTTTCTTT. Its translation is CRLVRSMNTEAFF.

V gene TRBV7-2 combines with J gene TRBJ2-5; either TRBD1 or TRBD2 may fit D (5 bases each). Germline assignment: CDR1 SGHTA and CDR2 FQGNSA. V shed 5 bases and J shed 5 bases, with 12 bases lying between them. There are 13 residues in the CDR3. CDR3 DNA sequence: TGTGCCAGCAGCGTCGGGACCGCGGAGACCCAGTACTTC. Its translation: CASSVGTAETQYF.

As DNA, the CDR3 is TGTGCCAGCTCACGGGGGGCAAGGTCTGAAGCTTTCTTT. Translating gives CASSRGARSEAFF. This chain connects TRBV18 to TRBJ1-1, with D possibly TRBD1 on 6 matching bases. Trimming took 4 bases from V and 6 from J, leaving 12 bases between them. The germline CDR1 and CDR2 sequences are KGHSH and LQKENI. The CDR3 sequence is 13 residues long.

This clonotype appeared many times. The J gene is TRBJ1-4, the V gene TRBV7-9; D may be TRBD1 (5 bases). V dropped 5 bases and J dropped 0 bases, with 13 bases sitting between them. Per the germline V gene, CDR1 is SEHNR and CDR2 is FQNEAQ (reference sequence). The CDR3 length is 16 residues. CDR3: CASSPVLGATNEKLFF. DNA for the CDR3: TGTGCCAGCAGCCCCGTTTTGGGGGCAACTAATGAAAAACTGTTTTTT.

This clonotype showed up many times. The V gene is TRBV4-3, the J gene TRBJ1-1; 7 bases line up with TRBD1. CDR1 is LGHNA, CDR2 YSLEER, per germline. The CDR3 has 18 amino acids. V dropped 0 bases and J dropped 7; count of bases not matched to a gene: 17. The CDR3 nucleotides read TGCGCCAGCAGCCAAGAAGCGGGCTTGACAGGGAGAAAAAATGAAGCTTTCTTT. Protein sequence: CASSQEAGLTGRKNEAFF.

In this sample, this clonotype turned up many times. The J gene is TRBJ1-1, the V gene TRBV7-6, with 12 bases identical to TRBD1. Losses at the gene ends were 4 bases for V and 1 base for J; bases not matched to a gene: 10. There are 18 residues in the CDR3. Looked up from germline, CDR1 is SGHVS and CDR2 is FNYEAQ. DNA for the CDR3: TGTGCCAGCAGCTGGTGGACCGGGACAGGGGGCGCGAACACTGAAGCTTTCTTT. This gives the protein CASSWWTGTGGANTEAFF.

Only a few counts were recorded for this clonotype. The CDR3 spells CSVGGTPNTEAFF. The CDR3 coding sequence is TGCAGCGTTGGGGGGACGCCCAACACTGAAGCTTTCTTT. The rearrangement joins TRBV29-1 to TRBJ1-1; maybe TRBD1 (5 bases). The germline V and J ends were trimmed by 4 bases and 2 bases, with 11 bases remaining between them. The germline CDR1 and CDR2 sequences are SQVTM and ANQGSEA. The CDR3 is made up of 13 amino acids.

On this clonotype: A read error may be the cause here, since a much bigger clone is one base away. V gene TRBV27 combines with J gene TRBJ2-3, with D maybe TRBD2 (5 bases). From germline, CDR1 is MNHEY and CDR2 SMNVEV (reference sequence). The CDR3 length is 15 residues. The CDR3 DNA follows: TGTGTCAGCAGTGGACTCCCACCATACACAGATACGCAGTATTTT. Residues: CVSSGLPPYTDTQYF.

This clonotype occurred once. The chain combines TRBV11-2 with TRBJ1-3; D is perhaps TRBD1 (6 bases). Germline lookup yields CDR1 SGHAT and CDR2 FQNNGV. Trimming cost V 0 bases and J 4 bases, with 10 bases left between them. The CDR3 sequence is 15 residues long. The CDR3 DNA reads TGTGCCAGCAGCTTAGATTTGACAGGCGGAAACACCATATATTTT. Residues: CASSLDLTGGNTIYF.

The CDR3 protein is CSVALAGNYEQYF. The CDR3 nucleotides are TGCAGCGTTGCTCTAGCGGGTAACTACGAGCAGTACTTC. The chain links TRBV29-1 to TRBJ2-7; 8 bases are a match to TRBD2. V trimming: 4 bases; J trimming: 3 bases; junction bases outside the gene matches: 5. The CDR3 loop spans 13 amino acids. Germline lookup yields CDR1 SQVTM and CDR2 ANQGSEA.

At least ten counts were recorded for this clonotype. The V call is TRBV7-9, the J call TRBJ1-1, with 7 bases aligning to TRBD1. In germline, CDR1 is SEHNR, CDR2 FQNEAQ (reference sequence). Trimming took 0 bases from V and 4 from J; bases not matched to a gene: 8. The CDR3 is made up of 16 amino acids. The CDR3 DNA reads as TGTGCCAGCAGCTTAGCTTCGACAGGGAAGTCCACTGAAGCTTTCTTT. Amino acid sequence: CASSLASTGKSTEAFF.

This clonotype was observed a handful of times. The chain joins TRBV12-3 or TRBV12-4 to TRBJ2-7; 12 bases line up with TRBD2. The length of the CDR3 is 14 residues. Trimming removed 6 bases from V and 3 bases from J; junction bases left unmatched: 3. The CDR3 loop reads CASSGLAGSYEQYF. The CDR3, as DNA: TGTGCCAGCAGCGGACTAGCGGGGAGCTACGAGCAGTACTTC.

This clonotype came up a few times. The chain is built from TRBV19 and TRBJ2-1, with D perhaps assigned TRBD1 or TRBD2 (6 bases each). The germline V and J ends were trimmed by 3 bases and 3 bases, with 12 bases remaining between them. Germline V lookup: CDR1 LNHDA, CDR2 SQIVND (reference sequence). The CDR3 totals 15 residues. CDR3 amino acids: CASSIVGGHYNEQFF. For the CDR3, the DNA is TGTGCCAGTAGTATTGTGGGGGGCCACTACAATGAGCAGTTCTTC.

This clonotype has a handful of counts. The chain combines TRBV3-1 with TRBJ2-3, with 10 bases fitting TRBD2. Per germline, CDR1 LGHDT and CDR2 YNNKEL (reference sequence). J was trimmed by 4 bases and V by 5 bases; bases with no gene match: 3. This CDR3 is built from 14 residues. CDR3 amino acids: CASSDGLAADTQYF. CDR3 bases: TGTGCCAGCAGCGACGGACTAGCGGCAGATACGCAGTATTTT.

In this sample, this clonotype turned up once. The V gene is TRBV12-3 or TRBV12-4, the J gene TRBJ1-6; possibly TRBD1 for D (5 bases). V shed 3 bases and J shed 0 bases, with 12 bases lying between them. CDR3 length equals 17 residues. CDR3 coding DNA: TGTGCCAGCAGTTTTCAGGGACCGGGCTCCTATAATTCACCCCTCCACTTT. It specifies CASSFQGPGSYNSPLHF.

This clonotype was picked up many times. The V and J genes are TRBV20-1 and TRBJ2-1; possibly TRBD1 for D (5 bases). The length of the CDR3 is 16 residues. V was cut by 3 bases and J by 0 bases, with 15 bases left in between. CDR1 and CDR2 from the germline V gene are DFQATT and SNEGSKA (reference sequence). This CDR3 is CSASTPQGSSYNEQFF. The CDR3 DNA follows: TGCAGTGCTAGTACCCCCCAGGGTAGCTCCTACAATGAGCAGTTCTTC.

In this sample, this clonotype turned up a few times. The gene calls are TRBV4-1 and TRBJ2-2, with 7 bases identical to TRBD1. V shed 2 bases and J 4 bases; nucleotides not matched to a gene: 7. CDR1 MGHRA and CDR2 YSYEKL come from the germline V gene. CDR3 length equals 16 residues. The CDR3: CASSQSTGASTGELFF. CDR3 nucleotides: TGCGCCAGCAGCCAAAGTACAGGGGCCAGCACCGGGGAGCTGTTTTTT.

In its sample, this clonotype was seen a few times. Its ends do not fully match the called genes, so a read error is possible. V and J are TRBV20-1 and TRBJ2-5; weak D call: TRBD2 (6 bases). Germline CDR1 and CDR2: DFQATT and SNEGSKA (reference sequence). The CDR3 has 13 amino acids. The CDR3 bases are TGCAGCGCTAAGGCGGGGCTGCAAGAGACCCAGTACTTC. Translation gives CSAKAGLQETQYF.

To note about this clonotype: The junction departs from the called germline gene at one end, perhaps through a read error. This chain links TRBV20-1 with TRBJ1-6, with 8 bases that match TRBD1. The germline V gene encodes CDR1 DFQATT and CDR2 SNEGSKA (reference sequence). The CDR3 contains 13 residues. CDR3 sequence reads: CSARTGFDSPPHF. The CDR3 coding sequence is TGCAGTGCTCGGACAGGGTTCGATTCACCCCCCCACTTT.

This chain joins TRBV4-3 and TRBJ1-4, with D perhaps TRBD1 (5 bases). Germline V gene lookup returns CDR1 LGHNA and CDR2 YSLEER. The CDR3 has 16 amino acids. Trimming removed 0 bases from V and 4 bases from J, with 12 bases in between. The CDR3 sequence: CASSQEGTGVNEKLFF. CDR3 in DNA: TGCGCCAGCAGCCAAGAGGGTACAGGAGTTAATGAAAAACTGTTTTTT.

This clonotype was detected many times. This chain links TRBV29-1 with TRBJ2-4; D is unresolved. In germline, CDR1 is SQVTM, CDR2 ANQGSEA. This CDR3 has 11 amino acids. V lost 4 bases and J 6 bases, leaving 7 bases between the germline ends. In DNA form, the CDR3 reads TGCAGCGTTGTACAGTCAAACATTCAGTACTTC. Its protein is CSVVQSNIQYF.

There are a few counts of this clonotype. V gene TRBV20-1 combines with J gene TRBJ2-7; D uncertain. The germline V gene has CDR1 DFQATT and CDR2 SNEGSKA (reference sequence). V was shortened by 2 bases and J by 7 bases, with 15 bases between the two germline ends. The CDR3 is 13 amino acids. CDR3: CSARSRLRGEQYF. CDR3 coding DNA: TGCAGTGCTAGATCTCGACTCCGTGGAGAGCAGTACTTC.

This chain connects TRBV27 to TRBJ1-5; 8 nucleotides agree with TRBD1. This CDR3 comprises 12 residues. V was clipped by 6 bases and J by 9 bases; unmatched bases: 4. Germline values: CDR1 MNHEY, CDR2 SMNVEV (reference sequence). CDR3 sequence (DNA): TGTGCCAGCAGAACAGGGGGGAGGCCCCAGCATTTT. It yields the protein CASRTGGRPQHF.

The rearrangement links TRBV5-6 to TRBJ2-5; D remains ambiguous. The CDR3 totals 13 residues. V lost 9 bases and J 3 bases, leaving 15 bases between the germline ends. Per germline, CDR1 SGHDT and CDR2 YYEEEE. CDR3 bases: TGTGCCACAAAATTCACCCTAGAAGAGACCCAGTACTTC. Amino acids: CATKFTLEETQYF. The full variable domain, completed using reference TRBV5-6 and TRBJ2-5, is DAGVTQSPTHLIKTRGQQVTLRCSPKSGHDTVSWYQQALGQGPQFIFQYYEEEERQRGNFPDRFSGHQFPNYSSELNVNALLLGDSALYLCATKFTLEETQYFGPGTRLLVL.